Below are 26 T cell receptor beta chains sequenced from a single sample in a study of vaccination and CD4 T cells after COVID-19 (dated by TCRdb to the early 2020s). Interpreted using the paper, the treatment or condition label stands for: roughly 11-day PBMC culture with coronavirus spike peptide pools or control peptides (ViraFEST assay). Library preparation employed PCR. Sequencing relied on an Illumina iSeq 100. TCR sequencing of DNA from cultured CD4+ T cells used the Oncomine TCR Beta short-read assay at the Johns Hopkins FTIC core. The public reads were run again by TCRdb, first through fastp at Q25 and then through MiXCR, and only productive beta chains were kept. Rows merge per CDR3 protein into single entries with the most common DNA and genes. This sample is represented by about 23,000 distinct CDR3 sequences; around 70% of them were singletons. The top ten hold about 20% of the sample.

Their cognate antigens are unknown. The source was CD4+ T cells from blood, cultured in vitro, collected after SARS-CoV-2 vaccination. The source of these receptors is a human donor who received a COVID-19 vaccine.

Remarks on this clonotype: One end of the junction varies from germline; a read error may be responsible. This chain connects TRBV6-1 to TRBJ2-7; D might be TRBD1 or TRBD2, each matching 5 bases. This CDR3 region has 15 residues. Per the germline V gene, CDR1 is MNHNS and CDR2 is SASEGT. CDR3 region: CASSVSGTDIYERYF. The CDR3 coding sequence is TGTGCCAGCAGTGTGTCCGGGACGGACATCTACGAGCGGTACTTC.

This chain uses TRBV7-2 with TRBJ2-5; 14 bases fit TRBD2. V lost 5 bases, J lost 8 bases, and 7 bases stayed unmatched. The CDR3 consists of 15 residues. Germline assignment: CDR1 SGHTA and CDR2 FQGNSA. CDR3 amino acids: CASSPQTSGGDTQYF. The CDR3 DNA sequence: TGTGCCAGCAGCCCCCAGACTAGCGGGGGGGACACCCAGTACTTC.

The chain recombines TRBV5-8 with TRBJ2-5; 8 bases align to TRBD2. The germline V gene has CDR1 SGHTS and CDR2 YDEGEE. J lost 0 bases, V lost 0 bases, and 4 bases had no gene match. This CDR3 is 16 amino acids long. The CDR3 DNA sequence: TGTGCCAGCAGCTTGGGGGCTAGCGGGCACCAAGAGACCCAGTACTTC. Its protein is CASSLGASGHQETQYF. Combining the CDR3 with reference TRBV5-8 and TRBJ2-5 gives the whole variable domain EAGVTQSPTHLIKTRGQQATLRCSPISGHTSVYWYQQALGLGLQFLLWYDEGEERNRGNFPPRFSGRQFPNYSSELNVNALELEDSALYLCASSLGASGHQETQYFGPGTRLLVL.

The chain couples TRBV5-1 to TRBJ1-1, with D unresolved. The CDR3 loop spans 15 amino acids. Germline values: CDR1 SGHRS, CDR2 YFSETQ. Trimming removed 7 bases from V and 2 bases from J, with 18 bases in between. CDR3 residues: CASRHRAPGNTEAFF. CDR3 coding DNA: TGCGCCAGCCGACATCGGGCCCCAGGTAACACTGAAGCTTTCTTT.

The V and J genes are TRBV19 and TRBJ1-1, with D perhaps matching TRBD1 (5 bases). The germline CDR1 and CDR2 sequences are LNHDA and SQIVND (reference sequence). The V end was cut by 2 bases, the J end by 3 bases, with 19 bases between. The CDR3 contains 17 residues. CDR3: CASSILGGLLGDTEAFF. CDR3 in DNA: TGTGCCAGTAGTATATTAGGAGGGCTATTGGGGGACACTGAAGCTTTCTTT.

This clonotype was found a few times. The gene calls are TRBV20-1 and TRBJ1-6; D ambiguous. Germline values: CDR1 DFQATT, CDR2 SNEGSKA (reference sequence). The CDR3 has 13 amino acids. V was pared by 1 base and J by 9 bases, with 10 bases between. CDR3 sequence reads: CSARVGWFSPLHF. Here the CDR3 DNA reads TGCAGTGCTAGAGTGGGTTGGTTTTCACCCCTCCACTTT.

The V call is TRBV30, the J call TRBJ2-2; 11 positions agree with TRBD1. Trimming took 3 bases from V and 5 from J; bases not matched to a gene: 5. CDR3 length equals 15 residues. CDR1 and CDR2 from the germline V gene are GTSNPN and SVGIG (reference sequence). CDR3 DNA: TGTGCCTGGAGCGGGGGACAGGGGGTGACCGGGGAGCTGTTTTTT. Its protein product is CAWSGGQGVTGELFF.

This clonotype was recorded a few times. The V call is TRBV6-1, the J call TRBJ1-5; the D gene is possibly TRBD1 (6 bases). Trimming shortened V by 0 bases and J by 4 bases, and 10 bases separated the two germline ends. The germline V gene encodes CDR1 MNHNS and CDR2 SASEGT. CDR3 length equals 15 residues. Here the CDR3 DNA reads TGTGCCAGCAGTGAAGCAGGCAGGGGTAATCAGCCCCAGCATTTT. Its protein is CASSEAGRGNQPQHF.

The chain employs TRBV20-1 and TRBJ1-5, with no clear D. Trimming took 3 bases from V and 2 from J, leaving 14 bases between them. The CDR3 loop spans 15 amino acids. In germline, CDR1 is DFQATT, CDR2 SNEGSKA (reference sequence). In DNA, the CDR3 is TGCAGTGCTAGTTTAAGAGGGAACGGCAATCAGCCCCAGCATTTT. This encodes CSASLRGNGNQPQHF.

The V and J genes are TRBV6-5 and TRBJ2-3; a possible D gene is TRBD1 (5 bases). Germline loops: CDR1 MNHEY, CDR2 SVGAGI. The CDR3 has 14 residues. V shed 2 bases and J shed 2 bases, with 8 bases lying between them. CDR3 loop: CASSYGAVTDTQYF. The CDR3 DNA follows: TGTGCCAGCAGTTACGGGGCGGTCACAGATACGCAGTATTTT.

This chain connects TRBV6-1 to TRBJ2-2; D gene uncertain. With 4 bases removed from V and 4 bases from J, the gap between germline ends came to 13 bases. The length of the CDR3 is 15 residues. Germline V lookup: CDR1 MNHNS, CDR2 SASEGT. The CDR3 is CASSASIYPTGELFF. As DNA, the CDR3 is TGTGCCAGCAGTGCCTCTATTTACCCCACCGGGGAGCTGTTTTTT.

The CDR3 region is CASRSTGSLYGYTF. The CDR3 coding sequence is TGTGCCAGCAGATCCACAGGGTCCCTCTATGGCTACACCTTC. The chain employs TRBV7-2 and TRBJ1-2; possible D gene TRBD1, 6 bases. The CDR3 covers 14 residues. Trimming pared 6 bases from V and 4 bases from J, leaving 15 bases between. CDR1 and CDR2 from the germline V gene are SGHTA and FQGNSA.

This clonotype is a singleton in its sample. The gene calls are TRBV6-5 and TRBJ2-7; 10 nucleotides align to TRBD2. From germline, CDR1 is MNHEY and CDR2 SVGAGI. V lost 0 bases to trimming and J lost 1 base; unmatched junction nucleotides: 3. The CDR3 has 16 amino acids. The CDR3 coding sequence is TGTGCCAGCAGTTACTCTCGGACTAGCGGATCCTACGAGCAGTACTTC. It encodes CASSYSRTSGSYEQYF.

The rearrangement joins TRBV19 to TRBJ1-1; D unclear. Germline CDR1 reads LNHDA; CDR2 reads SQIVND (reference sequence). V was pared by 6 bases and J by 1 base, with 15 bases between. The CDR3 has 15 amino acids. CDR3 in DNA: TGTGCCAGTAGCCTTGGGCAGGCCGGGAACACTGAAGCTTTCTTT. This translates into CASSLGQAGNTEAFF.

J is TRBJ2-6 and V is TRBV18; 9 bases align to TRBD1. Germline lookup yields CDR1 KGHSH and CDR2 LQKENI. There are 17 residues in the CDR3. V dropped 3 bases and J dropped 4; count of bases not matched to a gene: 7. CDR3 sequence (DNA): TGTGCCAGCTCACCTATTTACAGGGGGCTAGGGGCCAACGTCCTGACTTTC. This sequence encodes CASSPIYRGLGANVLTF.

The chain has TRBV7-2 and TRBJ1-2; D might be TRBD1 (6 bases). The CDR3 contains 14 residues. V was shortened by 0 bases and J by 8 bases, with 13 bases between the two germline ends. The germline gives CDR1 SGHTA, CDR2 FQGNSA. CDR3 region: CASSLAPTGQGYTF. DNA of the CDR3: TGTGCCAGCAGCTTAGCTCCCACGGGACAAGGCTACACCTTC. Full variable domain (rest looked up from reference TRBV7-2 and TRBJ1-2): GAGVSQSPSNKVTEKGKDVELRCDPISGHTALYWYRQSLGQGLEFLIYFQGNSAPDKSGLPSDRFSAERTGGSVSTLTIQRTQQEDSAVYLCASSLAPTGQGYTFGSGTRLTVV.

By frequency in the sample, this clonotype is medium-sized. J is TRBJ2-7 and V is TRBV7-9, with D tentatively TRBD2 (6 bases). V gave up 5 bases and J gave up 1 base, with 12 bases separating them. Germline loops: CDR1 SEHNR, CDR2 FQNEAQ (reference sequence). CDR3 size: 14 residues. CDR3 DNA: TGTGCCAGCAGCGATCGGGACTTTTCCTACGAGCAGTACTTC. Its translation is CASSDRDFSYEQYF.

This clonotype was detected only a few times. The chain recombines TRBV7-2 with TRBJ1-5; 12 bases fit TRBD1. V lost 1 base and J lost 5; bases outside the gene matches: 3. The CDR3 has 16 amino acids. The germline V gene has CDR1 SGHTA and CDR2 FQGNSA. CDR3 protein: CASSLVGTGGDQPQHF. CDR3 bases: TGTGCCAGCAGCTTAGTAGGGACAGGGGGCGATCAGCCCCAGCATTTT.

The chain carries TRBV6-2 or TRBV6-3 and TRBJ2-7; D is ambiguous. There are 15 residues in the CDR3. The V end lost 7 bases, the J end lost 6 bases, and 22 bases lay between the germline ends. Germline V gene lookup returns CDR1 MNHEY and CDR2 SVGEGT. This CDR3 reads CASNPWGVRVIEQYF. For the CDR3, the DNA is TGTGCCAGCAATCCCTGGGGTGTCCGAGTAATCGAGCAGTACTTC.

The V and J genes are TRBV20-1 and TRBJ1-6; D remains ambiguous. There are 15 residues in the CDR3. Trimming removed 1 base from V and 3 bases from J, with 10 bases in between. From germline, CDR1 is DFQATT and CDR2 SNEGSKA (reference sequence). CDR3 nucleotide sequence: TGCAGTGCTAGAGGTACGCAAGGCTATAATTCACCCCTCCACTTT. It is translated as CSARGTQGYNSPLHF.

The chain couples TRBV5-4 to TRBJ2-7; 7 bases align to TRBD1. Trimming cost V 3 bases and J 7 bases; bases outside gene matches: 16. Germline CDR1 SGHNT, CDR2 YYREEE (reference sequence). The CDR3 contains 16 residues. The CDR3 spells CASSSTRQGKLREQYF. CDR3 DNA: TGTGCCAGCAGCTCGACCCGACAGGGAAAACTACGGGAGCAGTACTTC.

V and J are TRBV19 and TRBJ2-7, with D perhaps matching TRBD1 or TRBD2 (5 bases each). Per the germline V gene, CDR1 is LNHDA and CDR2 is SQIVND (reference sequence). The V and J ends lost 0 bases and 5 bases respectively, with 8 bases between them. The CDR3 covers 13 residues. The CDR3 nucleotides are TGTGCCAGTAGTATAGACCGGGGCCACGAGCAGTACTTC. Its protein product is CASSIDRGHEQYF.

This clonotype was counted a single time. This chain joins TRBV24-1 and TRBJ2-5, with 7 bases that match TRBD1. Germline CDR1 KGHDR, CDR2 SFDVKD. The V segment lost 5 bases and the J segment 5 bases; nucleotides outside the gene matches: 10. The CDR3 is 15 amino acids. The CDR3 loop reads CATSAPRGRGETQYF. The CDR3 region has the DNA TGTGCCACCAGTGCCCCGAGGGGGCGCGGGGAGACCCAGTACTTC.

V gene TRBV5-1 combines with J gene TRBJ1-1, with TRBD1 matching over 8 bases. CDR1 is SGHRS and CDR2 is YFSETQ in the germline V gene. The trim removed 4 bases at V and 6 bases at J, leaving 11 bases unmatched. This CDR3 has 15 amino acids. The CDR3 bases are TGCGCCAGCAGCCCCCGGACGACAGGGGCCGCTGAAGCTTTCTTT. Protein sequence: CASSPRTTGAAEAFF.

The V call is TRBV27, the J call TRBJ2-5; 9 positions agree with TRBD2. Germline CDR1 reads MNHEY; CDR2 reads SMNVEV (reference sequence). The CDR3 extends over 14 amino acids. The CDR3, as DNA: TGTACCACCTCGGGCGGGGGGGCTGGAGAGACCCAGTACTTC. It yields the protein CTTSGGGAGETQYF.

The rearrangement uses TRBV6-1 and TRBJ2-5; the D gene is possibly TRBD2 (6 bases). Trimming took 6 bases from V and 4 from J, leaving 12 bases between them. Per the germline V gene, CDR1 is MNHNS and CDR2 is SASEGT. The CDR3 covers 13 residues. The CDR3 DNA sequence: TGTGCCAGCAGCCCGACTAGGACAGAGACCCAGTACTTC. This gives the protein CASSPTRTETQYF.